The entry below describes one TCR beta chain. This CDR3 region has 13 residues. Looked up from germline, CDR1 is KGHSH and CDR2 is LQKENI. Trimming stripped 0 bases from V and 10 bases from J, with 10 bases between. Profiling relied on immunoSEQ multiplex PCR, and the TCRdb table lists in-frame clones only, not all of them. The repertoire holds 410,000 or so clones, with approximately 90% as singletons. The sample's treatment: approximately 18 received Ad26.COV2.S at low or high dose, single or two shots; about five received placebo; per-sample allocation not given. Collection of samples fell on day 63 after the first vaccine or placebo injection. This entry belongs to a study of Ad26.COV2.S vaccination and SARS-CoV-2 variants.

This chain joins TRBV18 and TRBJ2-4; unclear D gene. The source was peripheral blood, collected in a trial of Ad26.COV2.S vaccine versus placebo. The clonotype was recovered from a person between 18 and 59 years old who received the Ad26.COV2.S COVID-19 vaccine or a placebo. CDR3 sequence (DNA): TGTGCCAGCTCACCACCGGGAAGGGATATTCAGTACTTC. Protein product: CASSPPGRDIQYF.